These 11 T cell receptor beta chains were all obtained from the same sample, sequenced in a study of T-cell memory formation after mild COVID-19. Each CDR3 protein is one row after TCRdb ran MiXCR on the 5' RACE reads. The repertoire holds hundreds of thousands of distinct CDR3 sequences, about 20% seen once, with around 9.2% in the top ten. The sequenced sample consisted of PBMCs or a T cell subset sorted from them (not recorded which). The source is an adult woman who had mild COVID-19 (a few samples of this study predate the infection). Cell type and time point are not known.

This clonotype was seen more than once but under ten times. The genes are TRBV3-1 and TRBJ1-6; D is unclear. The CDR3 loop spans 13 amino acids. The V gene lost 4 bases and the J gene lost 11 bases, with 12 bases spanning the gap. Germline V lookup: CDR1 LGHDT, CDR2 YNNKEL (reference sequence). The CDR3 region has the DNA TGTGCCAGCAGCCCGACCGGTTTCGCACCCCTCCACTTT. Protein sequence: CASSPTGFAPLHF.

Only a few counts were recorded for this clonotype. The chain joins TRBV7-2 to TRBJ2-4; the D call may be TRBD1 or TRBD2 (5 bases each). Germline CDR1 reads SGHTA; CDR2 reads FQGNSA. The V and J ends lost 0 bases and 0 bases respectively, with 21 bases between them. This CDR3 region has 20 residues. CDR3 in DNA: TGTGCCAGCAGCTTAGCCCCCCCGCCCAGGGACGGGGTAGCCAAAAACATTCAGTACTTC. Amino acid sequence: CASSLAPPPRDGVAKNIQYF. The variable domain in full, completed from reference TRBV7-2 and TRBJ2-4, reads GAGVSQSPSNKVTEKGKDVELRCDPISGHTALYWYRQSLGQGLEFLIYFQGNSAPDKSGLPSDRFSAERTGGSVSTLTIQRTQQEDSAVYLCASSLAPPPRDGVAKNIQYFGAGTRLSVL.

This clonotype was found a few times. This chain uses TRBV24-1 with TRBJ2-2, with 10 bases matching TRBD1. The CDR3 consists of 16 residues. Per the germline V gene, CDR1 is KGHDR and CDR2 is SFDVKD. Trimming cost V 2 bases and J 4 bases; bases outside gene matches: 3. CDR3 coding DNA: TGTGCCACCAGTGATTGGACAGGGGGAAGCACCGGGGAGCTGTTTTTT. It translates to CATSDWTGGSTGELFF.

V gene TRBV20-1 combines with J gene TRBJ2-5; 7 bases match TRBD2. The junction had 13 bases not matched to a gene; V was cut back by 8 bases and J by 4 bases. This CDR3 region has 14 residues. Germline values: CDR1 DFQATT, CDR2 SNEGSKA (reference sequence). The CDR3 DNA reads TGCAGTTCCGAAGGGCGGGAGCTCGCAGAGACCCAGTACTTC. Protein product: CSSEGRELAETQYF.

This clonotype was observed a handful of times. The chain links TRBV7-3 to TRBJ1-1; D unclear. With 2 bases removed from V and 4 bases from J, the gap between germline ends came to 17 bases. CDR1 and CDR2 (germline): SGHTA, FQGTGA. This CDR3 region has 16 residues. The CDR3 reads CASSLAPGVRATEAFF. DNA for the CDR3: TGTGCCAGCAGCTTAGCTCCCGGGGTAAGGGCCACTGAAGCTTTCTTT.

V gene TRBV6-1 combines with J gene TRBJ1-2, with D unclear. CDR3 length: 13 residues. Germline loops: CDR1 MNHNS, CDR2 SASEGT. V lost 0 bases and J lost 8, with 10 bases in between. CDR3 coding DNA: TGTGCCAGCAGTGAAGCGACGGTGGGGGGCTACACCTTC. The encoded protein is CASSEATVGGYTF.

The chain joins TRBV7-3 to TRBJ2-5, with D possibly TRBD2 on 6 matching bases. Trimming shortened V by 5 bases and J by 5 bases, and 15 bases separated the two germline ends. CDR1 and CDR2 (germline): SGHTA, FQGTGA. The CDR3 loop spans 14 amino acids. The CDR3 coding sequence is TGTGCCAGCAGCCCTACGACTAGGTCGGAGACCCAGTACTTC. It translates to CASSPTTRSETQYF.

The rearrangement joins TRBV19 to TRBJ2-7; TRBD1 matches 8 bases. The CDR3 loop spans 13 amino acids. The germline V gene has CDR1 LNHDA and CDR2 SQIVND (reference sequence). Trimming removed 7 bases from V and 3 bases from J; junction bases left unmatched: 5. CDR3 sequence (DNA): TGTGCCAGTAACGATGGACAGGGCTACGAGCAGTACTTC. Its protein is CASNDGQGYEQYF.

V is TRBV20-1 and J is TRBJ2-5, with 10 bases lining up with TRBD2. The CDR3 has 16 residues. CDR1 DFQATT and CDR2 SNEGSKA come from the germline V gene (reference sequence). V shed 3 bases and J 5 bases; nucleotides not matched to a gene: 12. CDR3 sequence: CSASPVTSGRIETQYF. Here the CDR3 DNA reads TGCAGTGCTAGCCCCGTGACTAGCGGGCGGATCGAGACCCAGTACTTC.

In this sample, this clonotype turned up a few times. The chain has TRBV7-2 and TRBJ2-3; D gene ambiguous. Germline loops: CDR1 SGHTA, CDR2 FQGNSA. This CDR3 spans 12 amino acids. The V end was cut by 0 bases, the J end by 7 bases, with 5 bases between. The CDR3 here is CASSLARNTQYF. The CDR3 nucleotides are TGTGCCAGCAGCTTAGCGCGGAATACGCAGTATTTT.

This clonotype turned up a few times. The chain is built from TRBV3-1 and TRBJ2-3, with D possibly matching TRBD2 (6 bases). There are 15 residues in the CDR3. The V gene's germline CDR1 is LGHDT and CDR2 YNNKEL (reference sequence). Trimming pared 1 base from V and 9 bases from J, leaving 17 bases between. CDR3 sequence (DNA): TGTGCCAGCAGCCAAGGAGGATGGGGCGGGGCGACGCAGTATTTT. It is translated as CASSQGGWGGATQYF.